The next 20 T cell receptor beta chains were all read from a single sample in a study of blood T cell repertoires in COVID-19 (dated by TCRdb to 2020 to 2022). Library preparation used the immunoSEQ multiplex PCR assay. Imported from immuneACCESS, the table was reduced by TCRdb to in-frame sequences with V and J called. These copies leave out some clones; in studies compared against another copy, an unresolved V gene accounts for under half, and the cause of the remainder is not known. The sample contains hundreds of thousands of clones, over 70% of them found a single time. Of the sample, 8.2% is held by the ten largest clones. Sequencing was carried out using peripheral blood. These receptor sequences come from a woman between 50 and 59 years old with acute or convalescent COVID-19.

The chain has TRBV2 and TRBJ1-1; 12 bases agree with TRBD1. The V gene end was trimmed by 8 bases and the J gene end by 4 bases; junction bases not matched to a gene: 5. Looked up from germline, CDR1 is SNHLY and CDR2 is FYNNEI. CDR3 length equals 14 residues. The CDR3 DNA sequence: TGTGCCAGCGGGAGGGACAGGGGGCTCACTGAAGCTTTCTTT. This codes for CASGRDRGLTEAFF. The whole variable domain, filled in from reference TRBV2 and TRBJ1-1, reads EPEVTQTPSHQVTQMGQEVILRCVPISNHLYFYWYRQILGQKVEFLVSFYNNEISEKSEIFDDQFSVERPDGSNFTLKIRSTKLEDSAMYFCASGRDRGLTEAFFGQGTRLTVV.

The gene calls are TRBV5-4 and TRBJ2-7; TRBD1 is a possible D gene (6 bases). The V end was cut by 0 bases, the J end by 3 bases, with 19 bases between. Germline-derived CDR1 and CDR2 are SGHNT and YYREEE (reference sequence). The CDR3 is 17 amino acids. CDR3 region: CASSLGSGAGPLYEQYF. In nucleotides, the CDR3 is TGTGCCAGCAGCTTGGGTTCAGGGGCGGGTCCCCTCTACGAGCAGTACTTC.

V gene TRBV15 combines with J gene TRBJ1-2; D possibly corresponds to TRBD1 (6 bases). Germline CDR1 reads LNHNV; CDR2 reads YYDKDF (reference sequence). Trimming stripped 5 bases from V and 5 bases from J, with 18 bases between. This CDR3 comprises 15 residues. CDR3 nucleotide sequence: TGTGCCACCAGCCCAACCTACGGACAGATTTATGGCTACACCTTC. Residues: CATSPTYGQIYGYTF.

The gene calls are TRBV28 and TRBJ1-2; D may be TRBD1 (5 bases). This CDR3 is built from 12 residues. Trimming left V 6 bases short and J 8 bases short, with 13 bases between. Germline values: CDR1 MDHEN, CDR2 SYDVKM. CDR3 sequence reads: CASRGTYEGYTF. CDR3 sequence (DNA): TGTGCCAGCAGGGGGACTTATGAGGGCTACACCTTC.

V usage is TRBV19 and J usage is TRBJ1-1, with a weak D call TRBD1 (6 bases). The germline V and J ends were trimmed by 2 bases and 6 bases, with 19 bases remaining between them. Germline V gives CDR1 LNHDA, CDR2 SQIVND (reference sequence). This CDR3 is built from 16 residues. The chain's CDR3 is CASSIPPSNRAPEAFF. The CDR3 DNA sequence: TGTGCCAGTAGTATACCCCCCTCGAACAGGGCCCCTGAAGCTTTCTTT.

V gene TRBV11-3 combines with J gene TRBJ2-7; 10 nucleotides agree with TRBD2. V lost 5 bases, J lost 5 bases, and 6 bases stayed unmatched. CDR1 is SGHNT and CDR2 is YENEEA in the germline V gene. This CDR3 spans 14 amino acids. CDR3 amino acids: CASSGSSGRNEQYF. CDR3 DNA sequence: TGTGCCAGCAGCGGATCTAGCGGGAGAAACGAGCAGTACTTC.

The J gene is TRBJ1-3, the V gene TRBV3-1 (or the pseudogene TRBV3-2); TRBD1 is a possible D gene (6 bases). Germline lookup yields CDR1 LGHDT and CDR2 YNNKEL (reference sequence). The CDR3 loop spans 18 amino acids. V lost 4 bases and J lost 4, with 23 bases in between. CDR3 region: CASSRRDGQGLPGNTIYF. The CDR3 region has the DNA TGTGCCAGCAGCCGTCGCGATGGGCAGGGGTTGCCCGGAAACACCATATATTTT.

This chain joins TRBV6-5 and TRBJ2-3; D remains unclear. Germline CDR1 MNHEY, CDR2 SVGAGI. Trimming pared 8 bases from V and 2 bases from J, leaving 11 bases between. The CDR3 has 13 amino acids. The CDR3 is CASYDAATDTQYF. DNA of the CDR3: TGTGCCAGCTACGATGCGGCCACAGATACGCAGTATTTT.

The chain uses TRBV2 and TRBJ1-2, with D possibly matching TRBD1 (5 bases). Germline V CDR1 and CDR2: SNHLY, FYNNEI. The V gene lost 7 bases and the J gene lost 0 bases, with 12 bases spanning the gap. There are 14 residues in the CDR3. The CDR3 DNA is TGTGCCAGCACCGTCGGGGGGACTAACTATGGCTACACCTTC. Translated: CASTVGGTNYGYTF.

J is TRBJ1-2 and V is TRBV27, with TRBD1 matching over 10 bases. This CDR3 is built from 14 residues. Per germline, CDR1 MNHEY and CDR2 SMNVEV (reference sequence). Trimming at V came to 5 bases and at J to 7 bases, leaving 7 bases not matched to a gene. Written as DNA, the CDR3 is TGTGCCAGCAGTCCCCAAGGACAGGGGGTTGGCTACACCTTC. This gives the protein CASSPQGQGVGYTF.

This clone came up a few times. V gene TRBV6-5 combines with J gene TRBJ2-5; 8 positions match TRBD1. With V trimmed by 6 bases and J by 2 bases, 5 bases remained unmatched. There are 14 residues in the CDR3. Germline V CDR1 and CDR2: MNHEY, SVGAGI. CDR3 protein: CASSQRTGQETQYF. In DNA, the CDR3 is TGTGCCAGCAGCCAGCGGACAGGGCAAGAGACCCAGTACTTC.

V and J are TRBV28 and TRBJ2-7, with D maybe TRBD2 (6 bases). Germline values: CDR1 MDHEN, CDR2 SYDVKM. V shed 1 base and J shed 6 bases, with 7 bases lying between them. There are 12 residues in the CDR3. The CDR3 region is CASSLLGGEQYF. The CDR3 bases are TGTGCCAGCAGTTTATTGGGGGGCGAGCAGTACTTC. Using reference TRBV28 and TRBJ2-7 for the parts outside the CDR3, the full variable domain is DVKVTQSSRYLVKRTGEKVFLECVQDMDHENMFWYRQDPGLGLRLIYFSYDVKMKEKGDIPEGYSVSREKKERFSLILESASTNQTSMYLCASSLLGGEQYFGPGTRLTVT.

The chain employs TRBV9 and TRBJ1-1, with D maybe TRBD1 (5 bases). Germline V gene sequence: CDR1 SGDLS, CDR2 YYNGEE. The CDR3 length is 16 residues. The V end lost 0 bases, the J end lost 4 bases, and 16 bases lay between the germline ends. The CDR3 loop reads CASSVAPQGGLTEAFF. DNA for the CDR3: TGTGCCAGCAGCGTAGCCCCGCAGGGAGGGCTCACTGAAGCTTTCTTT. Filled out from reference TRBV9 and TRBJ1-1, the complete variable domain reads DSGVTQTPKHLITATGQRVTLRCSPRSGDLSVYWYQQSLDQGLQFLIQYYNGEERAKGNILERFSAQQFPDLHSELNLSSLELGDSALYFCASSVAPQGGLTEAFFGQGTRLTVV.

The chain links TRBV18 to TRBJ2-5; a weak D match, TRBD1 (6 bases). V was cut by 6 bases and J by 4 bases, with 18 bases left in between. The length of the CDR3 is 15 residues. Germline V gives CDR1 KGHSH, CDR2 LQKENI. The CDR3 coding sequence is TGTGCCAGCTCCCAGGTACGACAGGTCGGAGAGACCCAGTACTTC. This sequence encodes CASSQVRQVGETQYF.

This sequence joins TRBV5-1 and TRBJ1-2; D is unclear. Between the trimmed V and J ends, which lost 3 bases and 6 bases, there was a span of 12 bases. The germline CDR1 and CDR2 sequences are SGHRS and YFSETQ. There are 13 residues in the CDR3. CDR3 protein: CASSSPGSDGYTF. Here the CDR3 DNA reads TGCGCCAGCAGCTCCCCGGGGTCGGATGGCTACACCTTC.

The genes are TRBV2 and TRBJ1-6; weak D call: TRBD1 (6 bases). V lost 6 bases to trimming and J lost 6 bases, with 9 bases between them. CDR3 length: 13 amino acids. Germline V gene lookup returns CDR1 SNHLY and CDR2 FYNNEI. The CDR3 loop reads CASRDSLNSPLHF. The CDR3 nucleotides are TGTGCCAGCAGGGACAGCCTTAATTCACCCCTCCACTTT.

The chain has TRBV5-6 and TRBJ2-5; D is perhaps TRBD2 (5 bases). This CDR3 spans 14 amino acids. CDR1 is SGHDT and CDR2 is YYEEEE in the germline V gene. The V and J ends lost 3 bases and 5 bases respectively, with 14 bases between them. The CDR3 region has the DNA TGTGCCAGCAGCTCCCCCTATTCGGGGGAGACCCAGTACTTC. As protein: CASSSPYSGETQYF.

A note on this clone: This sequence may be a read error, since a much larger clone differs from it by one base. The chain is built from TRBV27 and TRBJ1-5; D gene ambiguous. CDR1 is MNHEY and CDR2 is SMNVEV in the germline V gene (reference sequence). This CDR3 is built from 14 residues. CDR3 DNA sequence: TGTGCCGGCAGTCCTCGGTATAGCAATCAGCCCCAGCATTTT. Residues: CAGSPRYSNQPQHF.

This chain connects TRBV7-2 to TRBJ2-1, with D unresolved. With 0 bases removed from V and 6 bases from J, the gap between germline ends came to 6 bases. The CDR3 is made up of 13 amino acids. Germline lookup yields CDR1 SGHTA and CDR2 FQGNSA. CDR3 sequence (DNA): TGTGCCAGCAGCTTAGCCCACTCCAATGAGCAGTTCTTC. It yields the protein CASSLAHSNEQFF.

The genes are TRBV6-5 and TRBJ1-2, with D uncertain. The germline V gene has CDR1 MNHEY and CDR2 SVGAGI. This CDR3 comprises 14 residues. Deletions cut 0 bases from V and 4 bases from J, with 9 bases between. CDR3 sequence: CASSYSSGPYGYTF. The CDR3 nucleotides read TGTGCCAGCAGTTACTCGTCAGGCCCCTATGGCTACACCTTC.